Listed below are T cell receptor beta chains from one sample, sequenced in a study of blood T cell repertoires in COVID-19. Assay used: immunoSEQ multiplex PCR; TCRdb lists only in-frame clones, some missing. The repertoire holds about 16,000 clones, nearly 90% seen once, with around half in the top ten. Sequenced material: peripheral blood. The receptor set was obtained from a human donor in a cohort sampled during active COVID-19. The CDR3 runs from the conserved cysteine through the conserved F or W. Each record gives: D gene, J gene, clone size, V gene, CDR3 DNA, CDR3 protein. The D gene is left open where the match is weak. The size field is filled for only some rows; it gives once, few, many or a size class.

D: TRBD1; J: TRBJ2-1; size: .; V: TRBV10-3; DNA: TGTGCCATCAGTACTACAGGGGGCGGGAATGAGCAGTTCTTC; CDR3: CAISTTGGGNEQFF
D: TRBD1; J: TRBJ1-5; size: few; V: TRBV5-1; DNA: TGCGCCAGCAGCTTGGAGACAGGGGGCTCACAACAGCCCCAGCATTTT; CDR3: CASSLETGGSQQPQHF
D: .; J: TRBJ2-2; size: .; V: TRBV7-9; DNA: TGTGCCAGCAGTACCACACCCCCCGGGGCCGGGGAGCTGTTTTTT; CDR3: CASSTTPPGAGELFF
D: .; J: TRBJ1-6; size: .; V: TRBV5-1; DNA: TGCGCCAGCAGCTTGGAGGGGCAGGTATATAATTCACCCCTCCACTTT; CDR3: CASSLEGQVYNSPLHF
D: .; J: TRBJ1-4; size: .; V: TRBV30; DNA: TGTGCCTGGAGGTCAAGGCGGGAAAAACTGTTTTTT; CDR3: CAWRSRREKLFF
D: .; J: TRBJ1-2; size: .; V: TRBV20-1; DNA: TGCAGTGCTAGTCGCAGGGGTCCTAACTATGGCTACACCTTC; CDR3: CSASRRGPNYGYTF
D: .; J: TRBJ1-5; size: once; V: TRBV6-5; DNA: TGTGCCAGCAGTTACTCCAGGGATAGCAATCAGCCCCAGCATTTT; CDR3: CASSYSRDSNQPQHF
D: TRBD1; J: TRBJ1-5; size: .; V: TRBV7-9; DNA: TGTGCCAGCAGCTCAGCATCAGGGGGCTATGGCCAGCCCCAGCATTTT; CDR3: CASSSASGGYGQPQHF
D: TRBD1; J: TRBJ1-1; size: .; V: TRBV27; DNA: TGTGCCAGCAGTTCCCAACAGGGGTCAGGCACTGAAGCTTTCTTT; CDR3: CASSSQQGSGTEAFF
D: .; J: TRBJ2-2; size: few; V: TRBV5-1; DNA: TGCGCCAGCAGCTTGGCCTCCGGGTCCGGGGAGCTGTTTTTT; CDR3: CASSLASGSGELFF
D: TRBD2; J: TRBJ2-3; size: once; V: TRBV9; DNA: TGTGCCAGCAGCGTACGAAGCGGGGGGGGCCGCACAGATACGCAGTATTTT; CDR3: CASSVRSGGGRTDTQYF
D: TRBD1; J: TRBJ2-3; size: .; V: TRBV27; DNA: TGTGCCAGCAGTTCCCTACAGGGGCCCAGCACAGATACGCAGTATTTT; CDR3: CASSSLQGPSTDTQYF
D: TRBD1; J: TRBJ1-1; size: .; V: TRBV2; DNA: TGTGCCAGCGGGCGGGACAGCCTCATGAACACTGAAGCTTTCTTT; CDR3: CASGRDSLMNTEAFF
D: .; J: TRBJ1-1; size: .; V: TRBV9; DNA: TGTGCCAGCAGCCCCGGACCGGGGGGTCCTGCTTTCTTT; CDR3: CASSPGPGGPAFF
D: TRBD2; J: TRBJ2-1; size: .; V: TRBV15; DNA: TGTGCCACCAAGCGAGGGACTAGCGGGGGGGGCTCCTACAATGAGCAGTTCTTC; CDR3: CATKRGTSGGGSYNEQFF
D: TRBD1; J: TRBJ1-1; size: .; V: TRBV28; DNA: TGTGCCAGCAGTTTATACGGGGCAGGGGGCACTGAAGCTTTCTTT; CDR3: CASSLYGAGGTEAFF
D: TRBD1; J: TRBJ1-5; size: .; V: TRBV2; DNA: TGTGCCAGCAGGCGGACAGGGTCTCAGCCCCAGCATTTT; CDR3: CASRRTGSQPQHF
D: TRBD1; J: TRBJ1-5; size: .; V: TRBV10-3; DNA: TGTGCTTCCGGGAAGGACAGGGATAATCAGCCCCAGCATTTT; CDR3: CASGKDRDNQPQHF
D: TRBD2; J: TRBJ2-1; size: .; V: TRBV6-6; DNA: TGTGCCAGCAGAGTCTCGGGGGGCTCCTACAATGAGCAGTTCTTC; CDR3: CASRVSGGSYNEQFF
D: .; J: TRBJ1-2; size: .; V: TRBV7-9; DNA: TGTGCCAGCTCCCCCCAGAACTATGGCTACACCTTC; CDR3: CASSPQNYGYTF
D: TRBD1; J: TRBJ2-3; size: few; V: TRBV10-3; DNA: TGTGCCATCAGTCAGGGGGTAAGGGCAGATACGCAGTATTTT; CDR3: CAISQGVRADTQYF
D: TRBD1; J: TRBJ1-4; size: .; V: TRBV19; DNA: TGTGCCAGTAGTCTCGGGACAGCCGCAACTAATGAAAAACTGTTTTTT; CDR3: CASSLGTAATNEKLFF
D: TRBD1; J: TRBJ1-5; size: .; V: TRBV6-6; DNA: TGTGCCAGCAACAGGGGAGGTGGCAATCAGCCCCAGCATTTT; CDR3: CASNRGGGNQPQHF
D: .; J: TRBJ2-3; size: .; V: TRBV7-9; DNA: TGTGCCAGCAGCTTACAGGTTTCGCCTAGCACAGATACGCAGTATTTT; CDR3: CASSLQVSPSTDTQYF
D: TRBD1; J: TRBJ2-2; size: .; V: TRBV19; DNA: TGTGCCAGTAGTATCGAAGGACAGGGGGCCCCCGGGGAGCTGTTTTTT; CDR3: CASSIEGQGAPGELFF
D: TRBD1; J: TRBJ2-7; size: few; V: TRBV19; DNA: TGTGCCAGTAGTCCCCCCGGACAGGTCCACGAGCAGTACTTC; CDR3: CASSPPGQVHEQYF
D: .; J: TRBJ1-1; size: .; V: TRBV7-2; DNA: TGTGCCAGCAGCTTCCAGGGTTGGAGCACTGAAGCTTTCTTT; CDR3: CASSFQGWSTEAFF
D: TRBD2; J: TRBJ2-7; size: .; V: TRBV18; DNA: TGTGCCAGCTCACCATTGCCGGGGGGGAGCTCCTACGAGCAGTACTTC; CDR3: CASSPLPGGSSYEQYF
D: .; J: TRBJ1-5; size: .; V: TRBV3-1/TRBV3-2; DNA: TGTGCCAGCAGCCAAGGGGGGGGAAATCAGCCCCAGCATTTT; CDR3: CASSQGGGNQPQHF
D: TRBD2; J: TRBJ2-1; size: .; V: TRBV5-1; DNA: TGCGCCAGCAGCCTGGGGACTAGCGGGGTTGTCTACAATGAGCAGTTCTTC; CDR3: CASSLGTSGVVYNEQFF
D: TRBD2; J: TRBJ2-7; size: .; V: TRBV7-8; DNA: TGTGCCAGCAGCTTATCTGGCGGGGGGTACGAGCAGTACTTC; CDR3: CASSLSGGGYEQYF
D: TRBD1; J: TRBJ2-1; size: .; V: TRBV6-5; DNA: TGTGCCAGCAGTTACCAGGGACAGGGGTACGGTGAGCAGTTCTTC; CDR3: CASSYQGQGYGEQFF
D: .; J: TRBJ2-3; size: .; V: TRBV2; DNA: TGTGCCAGCAGTGAAGCCTCTAGCACAGATACGCAGTATTTT; CDR3: CASSEASSTDTQYF
D: .; J: TRBJ2-5; size: .; V: TRBV5-1; DNA: TGCGCCAGCAGCTTGGGCCCTGGCATCCAAGAGACCCAGTACTTC; CDR3: CASSLGPGIQETQYF
D: TRBD1; J: TRBJ2-2; size: .; V: TRBV7-8; DNA: TGTGCCAGCAGCTTAGGACAGGGCGGGGAGCTGTTTTTT; CDR3: CASSLGQGGELFF
D: TRBD1; J: TRBJ1-2; size: .; V: TRBV27; DNA: TGTGCCAGCAGTTCCCCGGACAGGGGAAATGGCTACACCTTC; CDR3: CASSSPDRGNGYTF
D: TRBD2; J: TRBJ2-1; size: .; V: TRBV28; DNA: TGTGCCAGCAGTTTTATGACTAGCGGGCCTCGTGAGCAGTTCTTC; CDR3: CASSFMTSGPREQFF
D: TRBD1; J: TRBJ2-7; size: .; V: TRBV5-1; DNA: TGCGCCAGCAGCATGGGACAGGTACCTTACGAGCAGTACTTC; CDR3: CASSMGQVPYEQYF
D: TRBD2; J: TRBJ2-5; size: .; V: TRBV5-1; DNA: TGCGCCAGCAGCTTGGGACTAGCGGGGGGAGAGACCCAGTACTTC; CDR3: CASSLGLAGGETQYF
D: TRBD1; J: TRBJ1-5; size: .; V: TRBV19; DNA: TGTGCCAGTAGTGAACCACAGGGGCGGATCAATCAGCCCCAGCATTTT; CDR3: CASSEPQGRINQPQHF
D: TRBD2; J: TRBJ2-5; size: .; V: TRBV7-2; DNA: TGTGCCAGCAGCGATGGGAGACTAGCGGGGGCAGAGACCCAGTACTTC; CDR3: CASSDGRLAGAETQYF
D: TRBD2; J: TRBJ2-1; size: .; V: TRBV7-3; DNA: TGTGCCAGCAGCTTAGGACTAGCGGGGGCTTGGGATGAGCAGTTCTTC; CDR3: CASSLGLAGAWDEQFF
D: .; J: TRBJ1-1; size: .; V: TRBV18; DNA: TGTGCCAGCTCACCACCGATAGGGGCGAACACTGAAGCTTTCTTT; CDR3: CASSPPIGANTEAFF
D: .; J: TRBJ1-4; size: .; V: TRBV21-1; DNA: TGTGCCAGCAGCAAACAGGGAAGGGAAAAACTGTTTTTT; CDR3: CASSKQGREKLFF
D: .; J: TRBJ2-5; size: .; V: TRBV9; DNA: TGTGCCAGCAGCCCCCACCTGGACTCCACCCAAGAGACCCAGTACTTC; CDR3: CASSPHLDSTQETQYF
D: .; J: TRBJ1-2; size: few; V: TRBV5-1; DNA: TGCGCCAGCAGCCTTGGGGGCAACTATGGCTACACCTTC; CDR3: CASSLGGNYGYTF
D: .; J: TRBJ2-2; size: few; V: TRBV4-1; DNA: TGCGCCAGCAGCCAAGATTTTCGGGACACTCTGGCCACCGGGGAGCTGTTTTTT; CDR3: CASSQDFRDTLATGELFF
D: TRBD1; J: TRBJ1-1; size: .; V: TRBV6-2/TRBV6-3; DNA: TGTGCCAGCAGTTACCCGACAGGGGGAGTCACTGAAGCTTTCTTT; CDR3: CASSYPTGGVTEAFF
D: TRBD1; J: TRBJ2-7; size: .; V: TRBV5-1; DNA: TGCGCCAGCAGCCCCGACCCGACAGGGGGAAGCGAGCAGTACTTC; CDR3: CASSPDPTGGSEQYF
D: .; J: TRBJ2-1; size: .; V: TRBV11-3; DNA: TGTGCCAGCAGCTTAAGTGAGGCTGGCAATGAGCAGTTCTTC; CDR3: CASSLSEAGNEQFF
D: .; J: TRBJ1-6; size: .; V: TRBV12-3/TRBV12-4; DNA: TGTGCCAGCAGACAGGGAGTTTCACCCCTCCACTTT; CDR3: CASRQGVSPLHF
D: .; J: TRBJ1-4; size: .; V: TRBV12-3/TRBV12-4; DNA: TGTGCCAGCAGTCCAGGGACGGCCGGGGGACTGTTTTTT; CDR3: CASSPGTAGGLFF
D: .; J: TRBJ1-1; size: .; V: TRBV12-3/TRBV12-4; DNA: TGTGCCAGCAGCGCTAGGGGGGGCACTGAAGCTTTCTTT; CDR3: CASSARGGTEAFF
D: .; J: TRBJ1-1; size: .; V: TRBV19; DNA: TGTGCCAGTAGTATAGGGGCAGAGCAAGCTTTCTTT; CDR3: CASSIGAEQAFF
D: TRBD1; J: TRBJ2-1; size: .; V: TRBV6-6; DNA: TGTGCCAGCAGTCCTTGGACAGGGGGCTTTGAGCAGTTCTTC; CDR3: CASSPWTGGFEQFF
D: .; J: TRBJ1-2; size: once; V: TRBV3-1/TRBV3-2; DNA: TGTGCCAGCAGCCCGCTGGGGGGCTATGGCTACACCTTC; CDR3: CASSPLGGYGYTF
D: TRBD1; J: TRBJ2-2; size: .; V: TRBV6-5; DNA: TGTGCCAGCACCCGGGGACAGGGAATCACCGGGGAGCTGTTTTTT; CDR3: CASTRGQGITGELFF
D: .; J: TRBJ2-4; size: .; V: TRBV14; DNA: TGTGCCAGCAGCCACCAGTCCCGCATTCAGTACTTC; CDR3: CASSHQSRIQYF
D: TRBD2; J: TRBJ2-5; size: .; V: TRBV5-6; DNA: TGTGCCAGCAGCGGGACTAGCGGCGACCAAGAGACCCAGTACTTC; CDR3: CASSGTSGDQETQYF